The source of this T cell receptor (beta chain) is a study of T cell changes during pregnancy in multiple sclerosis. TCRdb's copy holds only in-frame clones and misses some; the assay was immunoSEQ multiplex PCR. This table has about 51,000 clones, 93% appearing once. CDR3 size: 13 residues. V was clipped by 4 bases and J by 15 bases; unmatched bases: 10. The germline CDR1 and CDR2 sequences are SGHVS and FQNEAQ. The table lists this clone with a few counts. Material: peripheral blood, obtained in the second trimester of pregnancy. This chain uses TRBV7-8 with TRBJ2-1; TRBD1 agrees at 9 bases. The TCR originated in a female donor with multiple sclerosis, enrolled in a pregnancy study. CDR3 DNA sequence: TGTGCCAGCAGCTCCACCGGGACAGGGATTCTGTTCTTC. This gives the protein CASSSTGTGILFF.